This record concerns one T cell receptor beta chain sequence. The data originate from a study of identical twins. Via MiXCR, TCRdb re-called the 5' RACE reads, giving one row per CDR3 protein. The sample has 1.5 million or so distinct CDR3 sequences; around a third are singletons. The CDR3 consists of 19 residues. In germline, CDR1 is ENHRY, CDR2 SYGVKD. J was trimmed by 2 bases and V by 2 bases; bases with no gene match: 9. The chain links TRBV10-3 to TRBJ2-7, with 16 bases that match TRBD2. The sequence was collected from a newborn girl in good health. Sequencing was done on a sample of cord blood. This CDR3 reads CAISERDRGLAGGTYEQYF. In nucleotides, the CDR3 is TGTGCCATCAGTGAGAGGGATCGGGGACTAGCGGGGGGGACCTACGAGCAGTACTTC.